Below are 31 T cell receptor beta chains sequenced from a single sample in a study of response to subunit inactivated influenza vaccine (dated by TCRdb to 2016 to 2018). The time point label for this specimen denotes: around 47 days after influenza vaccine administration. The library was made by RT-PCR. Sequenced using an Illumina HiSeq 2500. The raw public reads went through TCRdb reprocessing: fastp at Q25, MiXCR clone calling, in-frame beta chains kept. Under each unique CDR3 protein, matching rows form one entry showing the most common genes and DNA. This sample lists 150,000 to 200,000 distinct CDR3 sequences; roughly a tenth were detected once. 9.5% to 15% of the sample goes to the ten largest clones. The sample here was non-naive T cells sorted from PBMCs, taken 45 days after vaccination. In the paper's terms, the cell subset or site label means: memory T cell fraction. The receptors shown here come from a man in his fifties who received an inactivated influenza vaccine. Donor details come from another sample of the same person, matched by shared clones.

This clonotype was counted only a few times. In nucleotides, the CDR3 is TGTGCCAGCAGCCAAGTGACAGTAGGGGGACAGCCCGGCTACACCTTC. Translating gives CASSQVTVGGQPGYTF. V usage is TRBV4-2 and J usage is TRBJ1-2; 7 bases fit TRBD1. With 1 base clipped from V and 8 bases from J, the junction kept 13 bases outside the gene matches. Germline V lookup: CDR1 LGHNA, CDR2 YNFKEQ. The CDR3 has 16 residues.

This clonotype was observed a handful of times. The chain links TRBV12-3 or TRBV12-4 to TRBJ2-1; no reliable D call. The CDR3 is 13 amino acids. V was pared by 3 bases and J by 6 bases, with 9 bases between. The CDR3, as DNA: TGTGCCAGCAGTTTCTATCGGGCCAATGAGCAGTTCTTC. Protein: CASSFYRANEQFF.

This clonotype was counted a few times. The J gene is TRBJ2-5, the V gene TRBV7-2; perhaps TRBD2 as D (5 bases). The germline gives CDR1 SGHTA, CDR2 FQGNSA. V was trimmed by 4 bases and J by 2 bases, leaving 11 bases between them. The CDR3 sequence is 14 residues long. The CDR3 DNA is TGTGCCAGCAGCTCCCTCCGGGGACAAGAGACCCAGTACTTC. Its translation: CASSSLRGQETQYF.

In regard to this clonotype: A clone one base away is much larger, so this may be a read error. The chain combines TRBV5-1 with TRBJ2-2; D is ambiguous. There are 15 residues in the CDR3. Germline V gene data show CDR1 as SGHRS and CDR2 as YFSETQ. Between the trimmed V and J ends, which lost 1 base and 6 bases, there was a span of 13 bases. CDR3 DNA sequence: TGCGCCAGCAGCTTGAAGGGCACGATCCCCGGGGAGCTGTTTTTT. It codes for CASSLKGTIPGELFF.

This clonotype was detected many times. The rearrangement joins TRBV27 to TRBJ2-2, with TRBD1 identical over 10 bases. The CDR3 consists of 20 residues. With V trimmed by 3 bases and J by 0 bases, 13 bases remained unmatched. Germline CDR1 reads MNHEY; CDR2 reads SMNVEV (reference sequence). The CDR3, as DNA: TGTGCCAGCAGTTTTAGGGGCCGGGGGGGACAGGGGTCGAACACCGGGGAGCTGTTTTTT. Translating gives CASSFRGRGGQGSNTGELFF.

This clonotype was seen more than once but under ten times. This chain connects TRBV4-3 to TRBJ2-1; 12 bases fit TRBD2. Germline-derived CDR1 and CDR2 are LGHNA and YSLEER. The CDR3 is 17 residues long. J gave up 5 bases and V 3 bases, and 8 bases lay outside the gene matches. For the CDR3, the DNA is TGCGCCAGCAGCCAGTATACTAGCGGGAGGTTCGACAATGAGCAGTTCTTC. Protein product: CASSQYTSGRFDNEQFF.

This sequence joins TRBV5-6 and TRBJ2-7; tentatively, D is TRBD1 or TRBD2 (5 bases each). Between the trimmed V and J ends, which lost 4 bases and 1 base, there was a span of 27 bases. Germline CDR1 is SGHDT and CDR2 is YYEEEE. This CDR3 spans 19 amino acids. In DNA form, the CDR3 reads TGTGCCAGCAGCCTAGGATATCTACAAACCCGGGACGAGTCCTACGAGCAGTACTTC. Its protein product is CASSLGYLQTRDESYEQYF.

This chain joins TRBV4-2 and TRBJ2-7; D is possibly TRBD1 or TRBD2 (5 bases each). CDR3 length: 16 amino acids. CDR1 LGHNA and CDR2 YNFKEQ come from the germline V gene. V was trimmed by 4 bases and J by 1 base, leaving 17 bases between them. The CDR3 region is CASSPLGRDGSYEQYF. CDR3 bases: TGTGCCAGCAGCCCCTTAGGCCGGGACGGATCCTACGAGCAGTACTTC.

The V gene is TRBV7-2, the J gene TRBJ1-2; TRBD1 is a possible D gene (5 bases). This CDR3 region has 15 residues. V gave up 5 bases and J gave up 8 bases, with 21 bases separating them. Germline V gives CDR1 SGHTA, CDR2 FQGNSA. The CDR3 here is CASSPGHPRAEGYTF. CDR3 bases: TGTGCCAGCAGCCCCGGACACCCCCGGGCAGAAGGCTACACCTTC.

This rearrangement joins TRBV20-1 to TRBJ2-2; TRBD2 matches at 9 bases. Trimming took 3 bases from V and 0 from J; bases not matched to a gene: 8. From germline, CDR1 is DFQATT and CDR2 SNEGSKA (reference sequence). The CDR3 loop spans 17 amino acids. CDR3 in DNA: TGCAGTGCTAGGGGGGTAGCGGGAGTCGCGAACACCGGGGAGCTGTTTTTT. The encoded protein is CSARGVAGVANTGELFF.

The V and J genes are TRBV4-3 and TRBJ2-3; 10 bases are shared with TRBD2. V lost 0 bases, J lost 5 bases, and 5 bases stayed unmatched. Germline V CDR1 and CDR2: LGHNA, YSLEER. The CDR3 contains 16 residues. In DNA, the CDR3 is TGCGCCAGCAGCCAAGAAGGATTAGCGGGAGGAGATACGCAGTATTTT. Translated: CASSQEGLAGGDTQYF.

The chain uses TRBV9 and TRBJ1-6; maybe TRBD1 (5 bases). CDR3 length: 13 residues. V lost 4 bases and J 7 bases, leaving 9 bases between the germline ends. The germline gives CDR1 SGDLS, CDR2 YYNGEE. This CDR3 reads CASSRGPNSPLHF. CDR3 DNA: TGTGCCAGCAGCAGGGGACCGAATTCACCCCTCCACTTT.

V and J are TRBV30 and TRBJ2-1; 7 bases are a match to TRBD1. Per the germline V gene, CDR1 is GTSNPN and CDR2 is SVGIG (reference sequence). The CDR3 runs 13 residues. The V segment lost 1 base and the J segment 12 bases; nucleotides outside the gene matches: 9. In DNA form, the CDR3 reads TGTGCCTGGAGTGAGGTTGGGACAGAGGGGCAGTTCTTC. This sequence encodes CAWSEVGTEGQFF.

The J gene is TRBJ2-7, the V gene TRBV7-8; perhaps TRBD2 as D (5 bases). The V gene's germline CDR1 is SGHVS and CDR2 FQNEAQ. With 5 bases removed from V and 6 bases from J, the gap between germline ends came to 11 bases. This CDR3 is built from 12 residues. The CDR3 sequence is CASSAVGAEQYF. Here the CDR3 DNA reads TGTGCCAGCAGCGCCGTGGGAGCCGAGCAGTACTTC.

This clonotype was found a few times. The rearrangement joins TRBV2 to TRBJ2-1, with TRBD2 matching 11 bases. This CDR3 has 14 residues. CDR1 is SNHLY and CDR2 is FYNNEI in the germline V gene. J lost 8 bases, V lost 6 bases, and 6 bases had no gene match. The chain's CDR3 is CASRKLAGADEQFF. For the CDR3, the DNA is TGTGCCAGCAGGAAACTAGCGGGGGCCGATGAGCAGTTCTTC.

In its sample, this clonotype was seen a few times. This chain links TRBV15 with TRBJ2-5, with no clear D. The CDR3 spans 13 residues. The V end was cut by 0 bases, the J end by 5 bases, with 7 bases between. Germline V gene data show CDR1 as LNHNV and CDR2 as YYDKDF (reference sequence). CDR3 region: CATSRDVSETQYF. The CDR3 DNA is TGTGCCACCAGCAGAGATGTTTCGGAGACCCAGTACTTC.

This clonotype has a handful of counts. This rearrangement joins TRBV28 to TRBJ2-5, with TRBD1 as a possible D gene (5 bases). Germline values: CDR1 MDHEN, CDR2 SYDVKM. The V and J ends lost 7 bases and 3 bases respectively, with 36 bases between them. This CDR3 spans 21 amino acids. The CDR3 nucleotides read TGTGCCAGCATCAAGCCTCCGCGGATGGGGCCTGACTCTACCTCCAAAGAGACCCAGTACTTC. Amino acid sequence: CASIKPPRMGPDSTSKETQYF.

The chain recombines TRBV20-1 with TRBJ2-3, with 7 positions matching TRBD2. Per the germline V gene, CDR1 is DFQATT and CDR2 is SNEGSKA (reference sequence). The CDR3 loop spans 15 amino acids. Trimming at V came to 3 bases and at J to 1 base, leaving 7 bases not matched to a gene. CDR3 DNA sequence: TGCAGTGCTAGGGTTAGCGGACTAGGCACAGATACGCAGTATTTT. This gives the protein CSARVSGLGTDTQYF.

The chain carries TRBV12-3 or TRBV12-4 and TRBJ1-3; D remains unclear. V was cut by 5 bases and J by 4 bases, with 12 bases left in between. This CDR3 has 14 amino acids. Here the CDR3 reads CASSGWAAGNTIYF. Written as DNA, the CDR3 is TGTGCCAGCAGTGGGTGGGCTGCGGGAAACACCATATATTTT.

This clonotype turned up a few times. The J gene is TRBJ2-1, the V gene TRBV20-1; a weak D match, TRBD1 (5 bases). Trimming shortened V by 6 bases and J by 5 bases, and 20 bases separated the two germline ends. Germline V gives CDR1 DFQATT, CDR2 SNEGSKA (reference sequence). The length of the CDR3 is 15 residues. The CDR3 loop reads CSANPTAHENNEQFF. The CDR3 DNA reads TGCAGTGCCAATCCGACAGCCCACGAAAACAATGAGCAGTTCTTC.

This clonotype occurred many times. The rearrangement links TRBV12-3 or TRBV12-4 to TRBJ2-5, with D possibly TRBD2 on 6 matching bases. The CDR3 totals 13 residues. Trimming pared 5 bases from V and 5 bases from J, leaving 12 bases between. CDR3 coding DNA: TGTGCCAGCAGTCCCGGGACTCCGGAGACCCAGTACTTC. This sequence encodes CASSPGTPETQYF.

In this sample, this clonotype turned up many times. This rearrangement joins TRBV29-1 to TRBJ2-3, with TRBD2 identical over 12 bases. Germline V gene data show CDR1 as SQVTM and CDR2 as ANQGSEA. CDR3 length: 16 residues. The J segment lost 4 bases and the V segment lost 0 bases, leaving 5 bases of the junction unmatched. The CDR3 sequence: CSVEDQLAGGPDTQYF. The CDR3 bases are TGCAGCGTTGAAGATCAACTAGCGGGAGGCCCAGATACGCAGTATTTT.

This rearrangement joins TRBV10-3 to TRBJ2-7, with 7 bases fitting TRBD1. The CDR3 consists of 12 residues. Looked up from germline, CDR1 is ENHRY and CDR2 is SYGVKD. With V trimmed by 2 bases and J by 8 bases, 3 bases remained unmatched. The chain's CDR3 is CAISEQQGQQYF. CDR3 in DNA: TGTGCCATCAGTGAGCAACAGGGGCAGCAGTACTTC.

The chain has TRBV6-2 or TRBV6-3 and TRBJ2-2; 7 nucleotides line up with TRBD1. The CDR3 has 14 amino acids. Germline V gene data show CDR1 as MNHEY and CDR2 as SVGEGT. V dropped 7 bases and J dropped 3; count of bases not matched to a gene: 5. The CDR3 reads CASNPTGDTGELFF. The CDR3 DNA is TGTGCCAGCAACCCCACAGGGGACACCGGGGAGCTGTTTTTT.

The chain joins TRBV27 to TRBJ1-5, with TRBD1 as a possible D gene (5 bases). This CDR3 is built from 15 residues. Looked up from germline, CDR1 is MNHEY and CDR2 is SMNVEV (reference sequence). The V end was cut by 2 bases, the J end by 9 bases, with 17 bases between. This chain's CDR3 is CASSLRDGYGWPQHF. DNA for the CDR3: TGTGCCAGCAGTTTAAGGGACGGCTATGGGTGGCCCCAGCATTTT.

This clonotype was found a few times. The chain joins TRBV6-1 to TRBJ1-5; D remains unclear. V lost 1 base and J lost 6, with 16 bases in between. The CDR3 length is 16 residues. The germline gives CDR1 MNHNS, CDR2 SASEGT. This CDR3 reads CASSEVSWQLGQPQHF. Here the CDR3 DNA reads TGTGCCAGCAGTGAAGTTTCATGGCAGCTCGGTCAGCCCCAGCATTTT.

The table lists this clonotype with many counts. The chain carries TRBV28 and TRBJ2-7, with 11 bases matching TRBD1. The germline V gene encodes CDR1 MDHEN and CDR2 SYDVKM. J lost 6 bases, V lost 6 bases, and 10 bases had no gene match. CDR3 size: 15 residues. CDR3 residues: CASRTGTGGSGEQYF. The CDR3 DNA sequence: TGTGCCAGCAGAACCGGGACAGGGGGTAGCGGCGAGCAGTACTTC.

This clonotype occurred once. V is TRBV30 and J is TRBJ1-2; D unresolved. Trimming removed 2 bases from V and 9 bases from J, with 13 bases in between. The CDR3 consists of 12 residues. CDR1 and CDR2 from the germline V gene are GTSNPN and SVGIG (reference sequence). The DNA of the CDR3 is TGTGCCTGGAGTTTGACCCGTAGAAGCTACACCTTC. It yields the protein CAWSLTRRSYTF.

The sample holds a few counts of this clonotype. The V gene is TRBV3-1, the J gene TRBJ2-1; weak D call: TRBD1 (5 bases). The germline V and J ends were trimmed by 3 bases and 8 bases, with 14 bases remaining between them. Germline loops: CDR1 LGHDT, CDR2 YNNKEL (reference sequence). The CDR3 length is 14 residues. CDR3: CASSQWGLLDEQFF. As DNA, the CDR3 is TGTGCCAGCAGCCAGTGGGGCCTTTTGGATGAGCAGTTCTTC.

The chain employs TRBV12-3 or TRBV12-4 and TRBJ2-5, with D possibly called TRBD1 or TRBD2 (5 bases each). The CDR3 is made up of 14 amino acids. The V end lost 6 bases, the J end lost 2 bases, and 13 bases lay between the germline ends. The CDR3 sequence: CASSFWDLQETQYF. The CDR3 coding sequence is TGTGCCAGCAGCTTCTGGGACCTACAAGAGACCCAGTACTTC.

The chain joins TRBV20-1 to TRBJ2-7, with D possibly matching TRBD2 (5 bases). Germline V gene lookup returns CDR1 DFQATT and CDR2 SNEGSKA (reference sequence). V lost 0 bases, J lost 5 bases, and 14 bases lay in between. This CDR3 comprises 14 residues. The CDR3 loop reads CSARDRGFFDEQYF. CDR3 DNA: TGCAGTGCTAGAGATCGAGGGTTTTTTGACGAGCAGTACTTC.